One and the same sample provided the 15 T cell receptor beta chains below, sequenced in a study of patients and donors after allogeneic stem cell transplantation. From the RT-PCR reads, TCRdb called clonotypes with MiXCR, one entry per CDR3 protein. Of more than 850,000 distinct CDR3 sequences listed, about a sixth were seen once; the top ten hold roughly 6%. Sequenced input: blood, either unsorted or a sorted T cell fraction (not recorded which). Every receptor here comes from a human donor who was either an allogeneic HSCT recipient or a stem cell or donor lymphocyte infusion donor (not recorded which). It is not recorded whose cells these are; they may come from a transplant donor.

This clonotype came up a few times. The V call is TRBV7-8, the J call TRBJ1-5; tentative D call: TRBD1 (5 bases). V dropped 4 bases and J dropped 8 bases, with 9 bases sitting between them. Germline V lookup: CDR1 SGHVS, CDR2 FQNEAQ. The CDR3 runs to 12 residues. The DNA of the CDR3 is TGTGCCAGCAGCTCATTAGGGGAGCCCCAGCATTTT. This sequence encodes CASSSLGEPQHF.

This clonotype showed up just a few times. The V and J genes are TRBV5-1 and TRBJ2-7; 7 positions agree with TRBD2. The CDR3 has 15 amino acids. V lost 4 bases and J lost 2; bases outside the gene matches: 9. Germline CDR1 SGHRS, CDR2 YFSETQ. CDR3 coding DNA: TGCGCCAGCAGCGACGGGCTAGCGGTTCCCTACGAGCAGTACTTC. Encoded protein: CASSDGLAVPYEQYF.

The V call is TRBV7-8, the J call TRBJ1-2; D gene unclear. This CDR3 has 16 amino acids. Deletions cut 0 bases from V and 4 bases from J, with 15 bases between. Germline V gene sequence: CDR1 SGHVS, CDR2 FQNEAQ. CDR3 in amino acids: CASSLAPTGSGYGYTF. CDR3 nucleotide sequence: TGTGCCAGCAGCTTAGCCCCCACGGGGTCGGGCTATGGCTACACCTTC. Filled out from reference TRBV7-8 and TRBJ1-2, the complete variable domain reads GAGVSQSPRYKVAKRGQDVALRCDPISGHVSLFWYQQALGQGPEFLTYFQNEAQLDKSGLPSDRFFAERPEGSVSTLKIQRTQQEDSAVYLCASSLAPTGSGYGYTFGSGTRLTVV.

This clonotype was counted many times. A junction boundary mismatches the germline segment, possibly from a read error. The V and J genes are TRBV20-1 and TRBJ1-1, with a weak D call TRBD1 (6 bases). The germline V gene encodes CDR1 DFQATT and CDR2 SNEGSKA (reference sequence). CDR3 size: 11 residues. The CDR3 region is CSARGGPEAFF. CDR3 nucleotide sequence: TGCAGTGCAAGAGGGGGGCCTGAAGCTTTCTTT.

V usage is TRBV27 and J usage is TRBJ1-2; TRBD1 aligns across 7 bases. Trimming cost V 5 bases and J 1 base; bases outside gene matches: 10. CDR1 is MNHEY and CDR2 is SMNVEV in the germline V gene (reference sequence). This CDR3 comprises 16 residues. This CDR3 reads CASSRNLDRFNYGYTF. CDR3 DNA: TGTGCCAGCAGTAGGAACTTGGACAGGTTTAACTATGGCTACACCTTC.

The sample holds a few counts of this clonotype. CDR3 sequence: CASSHTRQPTLDGNTIYF. CDR3 in DNA: TGTGCCAGCAGCCATACACGACAGCCAACCTTGGACGGAAACACCATATATTTT. This chain links TRBV11-1 with TRBJ1-3, with D maybe TRBD1 (5 bases). The CDR3 runs to 18 residues. CDR1 is SGHAT and CDR2 is FQDESV in the germline V gene (reference sequence). The V end lost 5 bases, the J end lost 4 bases, and 24 bases lay between the germline ends.

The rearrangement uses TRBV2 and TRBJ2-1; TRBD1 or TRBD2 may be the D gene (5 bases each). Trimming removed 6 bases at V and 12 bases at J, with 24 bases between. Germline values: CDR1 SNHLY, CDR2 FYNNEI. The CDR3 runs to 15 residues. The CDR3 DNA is TGTGCCAGCAGCCTCGGGACCCCCCAGTTTGGTCGGCAGTTCTTC. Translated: CASSLGTPQFGRQFF.

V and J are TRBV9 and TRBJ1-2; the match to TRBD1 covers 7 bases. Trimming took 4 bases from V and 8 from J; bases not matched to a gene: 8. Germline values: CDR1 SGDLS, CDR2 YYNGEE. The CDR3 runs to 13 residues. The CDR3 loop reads CASSFQGGEGYTF. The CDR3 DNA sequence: TGTGCCAGCAGCTTTCAAGGGGGCGAGGGCTACACCTTC.

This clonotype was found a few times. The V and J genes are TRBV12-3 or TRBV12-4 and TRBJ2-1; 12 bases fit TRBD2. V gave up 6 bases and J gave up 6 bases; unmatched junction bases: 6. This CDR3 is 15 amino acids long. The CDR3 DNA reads TGTGCCAGCAGAAGACTAGCGGGAGCCACCAATGAGCAGTTCTTC. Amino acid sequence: CASRRLAGATNEQFF.

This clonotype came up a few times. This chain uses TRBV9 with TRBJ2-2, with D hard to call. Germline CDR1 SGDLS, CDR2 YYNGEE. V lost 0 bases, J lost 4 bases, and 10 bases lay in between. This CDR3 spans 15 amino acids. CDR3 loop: CASSVGQAITGELFF. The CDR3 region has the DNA TGTGCCAGCAGCGTAGGACAAGCTATCACCGGGGAGCTGTTTTTT.

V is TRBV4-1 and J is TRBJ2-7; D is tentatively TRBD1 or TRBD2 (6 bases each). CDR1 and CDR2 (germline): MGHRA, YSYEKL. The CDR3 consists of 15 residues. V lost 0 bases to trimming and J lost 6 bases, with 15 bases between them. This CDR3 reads CASSQEGGGIAEQYF. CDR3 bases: TGCGCCAGCAGCCAAGAAGGAGGGGGGATTGCCGAGCAGTACTTC.

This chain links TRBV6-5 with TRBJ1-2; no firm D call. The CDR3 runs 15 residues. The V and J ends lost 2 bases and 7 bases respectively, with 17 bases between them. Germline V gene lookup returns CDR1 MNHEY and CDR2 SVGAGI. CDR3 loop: CASSYIGQSASGYTF. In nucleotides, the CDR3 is TGTGCCAGCAGTTACATAGGGCAGTCTGCCTCTGGCTACACCTTC.

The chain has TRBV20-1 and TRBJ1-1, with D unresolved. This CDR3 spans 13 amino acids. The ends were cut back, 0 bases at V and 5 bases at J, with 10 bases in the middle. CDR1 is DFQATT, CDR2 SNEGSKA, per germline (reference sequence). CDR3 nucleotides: TGCAGTGCTAGAGATGCCGGCAGAACTGAAGCTTTCTTT. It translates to CSARDAGRTEAFF.

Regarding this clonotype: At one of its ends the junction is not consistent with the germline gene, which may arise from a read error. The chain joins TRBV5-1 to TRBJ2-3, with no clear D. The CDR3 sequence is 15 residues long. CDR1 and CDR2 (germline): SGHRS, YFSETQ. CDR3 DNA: TGCGCCAGCGGCTTCGAAGGTACTAGCACAGATACGCAGTATTTT. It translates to CASGFEGTSTDTQYF.

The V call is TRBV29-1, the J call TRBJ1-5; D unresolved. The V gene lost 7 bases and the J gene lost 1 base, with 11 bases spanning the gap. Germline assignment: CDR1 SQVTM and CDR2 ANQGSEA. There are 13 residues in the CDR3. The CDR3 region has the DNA TGCAGCGGCGGTGGTGGGAGCAATCAGCCCCAGCATTTT. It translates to CSGGGGSNQPQHF.